This TCR beta chain was sequenced during a study of Ad26.COV2.S vaccination and SARS-CoV-2 variants. On the study more broadly: Administration of Ad26.COV2.S was intramuscular, either once or twice 56 days apart.

Trimming removed 6 bases from V and 7 bases from J, with 19 bases in between. Germline V gene sequence: CDR1 LNHDA, CDR2 SQIVND (reference sequence). This CDR3 is built from 14 residues. Study-level points and caveats: While placebo recipients had lower spike-specific TCR breadth, vaccine recipients had more. People who got the vaccine or the placebo had similar non-spike TCR breadth.

Described treatment: about 20 received Ad26.COV2.S at low or high dose, single or two shots; several received placebo; per-sample allocation not given. Sampling occurred on day 63 after the first vaccine or placebo injection. The sample came from a Boston adult aged 18-55 years. Using immunoSEQ multiplex PCR, the repertoire was profiled, and TCRdb retains in-frame clones only, with some absent. The sample holds about 350,000 clones, around 89% seen once. Details on this clone: The antigen is unknown.

The genes are TRBV19 and TRBJ2-7; D tentatively fits TRBD1 or TRBD2 (6 bases each). This TCR derives from a person between 18 and 65 years old who received the Ad26.COV2.S COVID-19 vaccine or a placebo. Sequences were derived from peripheral blood, sampled in a trial of Ad26.COV2.S vaccine versus placebo. CDR3 region: CASSTSIGGKEQYF. CDR3 DNA sequence: TGTGCCAGTAGCACGTCGATAGGGGGGAAAGAGCAGTACTTC.